Listed here are 28 T cell receptor beta chains from one sample, sequenced in a study of CD8+ T cells in alopecia areata. It was cDNA, reverse transcribed from extracted RNA, that served as the sequencing template. The data were produced by immunoSEQ multiplex PCR, yet TCRdb's version contains in-frame clones alone and is incomplete. The sample has 90,000 to 100,000 clones; around 45% are singletons. The sequencing input was CD4+ T cells sorted from blood. These receptors were collected from a human donor with alopecia areata.

This chain joins TRBV30 and TRBJ2-1; tentatively, D is TRBD2 (7 bases). This CDR3 is built from 13 residues. Germline loops: CDR1 GTSNPN, CDR2 SVGIG (reference sequence). V was cut by 2 bases and J by 11 bases, with 16 bases left in between. The CDR3 reads CAWSLRGGGKQFF. The CDR3 DNA is TGTGCCTGGAGTCTCCGAGGGGGGGGGAAGCAGTTCTTC.

This clone was counted between two and nine times. The J gene is TRBJ2-7, the V gene TRBV5-1, with unresolved D. CDR3 length: 13 amino acids. Germline CDR1 SGHRS, CDR2 YFSETQ. V lost 1 base and J lost 1, with 6 bases in between. The CDR3 here is CASSLWQSYEQYF. Written as DNA, the CDR3 is TGCGCCAGCAGCTTGTGGCAGTCCTACGAGCAGTACTTC.

This clone was counted a few times. V gene TRBV7-9 combines with J gene TRBJ2-7; D not certain. Germline assignment: CDR1 SEHNR and CDR2 FQNEAQ (reference sequence). The CDR3 length is 14 residues. V was shortened by 2 bases and J by 2 bases, with 10 bases between the two germline ends. The CDR3 reads CASSLIGPAYEQYF. CDR3 nucleotides: TGTGCCAGCAGCTTAATAGGGCCAGCCTACGAGCAGTACTTC. Variable domain in full (rest from reference TRBV7-9 and TRBJ2-7): DTGVSQNPRHKITKRGQNVTFRCDPISEHNRLYWYRQTLGQGPEFLTYFQNEAQLEKSRLLSDRFSAERPKGSFSTLEIQRTEQGDSAMYLCASSLIGPAYEQYFGPGTRLTVT.

The chain combines TRBV25-1 with TRBJ1-2; no reliable D call. The CDR3 is 16 amino acids. The germline V and J ends were trimmed by 3 bases and 8 bases, with 22 bases remaining between them. CDR1 and CDR2 (germline): MGHDK, SYGVNS. The CDR3 bases are TGTGCCAGCAGTGAGGGCCTGGGGTCTTTAACTCGGGGCTACACCTTC. Its protein product is CASSEGLGSLTRGYTF.

This clone showed up just a few times. The J gene is TRBJ2-2, the V gene TRBV29-1; 7 nucleotides match TRBD1. The CDR3 is 15 residues long. Losses at the gene ends were 4 bases for V and 3 bases for J; bases not matched to a gene: 8. The germline CDR1 and CDR2 sequences are SQVTM and ANQGSEA. CDR3 sequence (DNA): TGCAGCGTTGTTAAGGGGGCGCGTTACACCGGGGAGCTGTTTTTT. This encodes CSVVKGARYTGELFF.

V and J are TRBV6-5 and TRBJ2-4; D uncertain. The length of the CDR3 is 15 residues. Trimming took off 6 bases at V and 0 bases at J, with 12 bases between the two ends. The germline CDR1 and CDR2 sequences are MNHEY and SVGAGI. The chain's CDR3 is CASSPTDPAKNIQYF. CDR3 nucleotide sequence: TGTGCCAGCAGCCCCACCGATCCAGCCAAAAACATTCAGTACTTC.

The CDR3 DNA reads as TGTGCCAGCAGCTTTAGCAGGGACGAGACCCAGTACTTC. Its translation is CASSFSRDETQYF. The rearrangement uses TRBV11-1 and TRBJ2-5; either TRBD1 or TRBD2 may fit D (5 bases each). CDR3 length: 13 residues. Trimming stripped 3 bases from V and 5 bases from J, with 10 bases between. CDR1 SGHAT and CDR2 FQDESV come from the germline V gene (reference sequence). The full variable domain, its missing parts supplied by reference TRBV11-1 and TRBJ2-5, is EAEVAQSPRYKITEKSQAVAFWCDPISGHATLYWYRQILGQGPELLVQFQDESVVDDSQLPKDRFSAERLKGVDSTLKIQPAELGDSAMYLCASSFSRDETQYFGPGTRLLVL.

CDR3 residues: CASSPRPGTGATYEQYF. CDR3 sequence (DNA): TGTGCCAGCAGCCCCAGGCCGGGGACAGGGGCCACCTACGAGCAGTACTTC. The chain recombines TRBV9 with TRBJ2-7, with 10 nucleotides matching TRBD1. CDR1 is SGDLS, CDR2 YYNGEE, per germline. This CDR3 comprises 17 residues. Trimming cost V 4 bases and J 2 bases; bases outside gene matches: 12. The variable domain in full, completed from reference TRBV9 and TRBJ2-7, reads DSGVTQTPKHLITATGQRVTLRCSPRSGDLSVYWYQQSLDQGLQFLIQYYNGEERAKGNILERFSAQQFPDLHSELNLSSLELGDSALYFCASSPRPGTGATYEQYFGPGTRLTVT.

This clone was counted between two and nine times. The chain employs TRBV20-1 and TRBJ2-7, with D unresolved. The CDR3 runs to 10 residues. CDR1 DFQATT and CDR2 SNEGSKA come from the germline V gene (reference sequence). V lost 3 bases to trimming and J lost 3 bases, with 3 bases between them. The CDR3 protein is CSASGYEQYF. CDR3 nucleotide sequence: TGCAGTGCTAGCGGCTACGAGCAGTACTTC.

This clone showed up just a few times. This specimen includes other DNA sequences encoding the same CDR3. The chain employs TRBV11-3 and TRBJ2-3; the D gene could be TRBD1 or TRBD2 (5 bases each). There are 14 residues in the CDR3. The V and J ends lost 5 bases and 2 bases respectively, with 11 bases between them. The V gene's germline CDR1 is SGHNT and CDR2 YENEEA. The CDR3 loop reads CASSPRGTTDTQYF. CDR3 coding DNA: TGTGCCAGCAGCCCCCGAGGGACCACAGATACGCAGTATTTT.

The chain uses TRBV28 and TRBJ2-7; 9 nucleotides line up with TRBD1. The CDR3 runs to 17 residues. Germline CDR1 and CDR2: MDHEN and SYDVKM. The trim removed 3 bases at V and 6 bases at J, leaving 15 bases unmatched. The CDR3 coding sequence is TGTGCCAGCAGTTTCCGTGCCTCGACAGGGGGAGTTGCCGAGCAGTACTTC. This translates into CASSFRASTGGVAEQYF.

This clone was seen only a few times. The rearrangement uses TRBV29-1 and TRBJ2-3, with 11 nucleotides matching TRBD2. Trimming cost V 7 bases and J 11 bases; bases outside gene matches: 11. Germline CDR1 and CDR2: SQVTM and ANQGSEA. There are 13 residues in the CDR3. CDR3 bases: TGCAGCGCCCTACTAGCGGGGGCCCTTTGGCAGTATTTT. It translates to CSALLAGALWQYF.

This chain joins TRBV29-1 and TRBJ2-5; 8 bases align to TRBD1. The germline CDR1 and CDR2 sequences are SQVTM and ANQGSEA. Losses at the gene ends were 4 bases for V and 5 bases for J; bases not matched to a gene: 15. CDR3 length: 16 residues. CDR3 bases: TGCAGCGTTGTTCTTTGGGTCAGGGGGCCCCTGGAGACCCAGTACTTC. Protein sequence: CSVVLWVRGPLETQYF.

V gene TRBV7-9 combines with J gene TRBJ2-5; maybe TRBD1 (6 bases). Germline values: CDR1 SEHNR, CDR2 FQNEAQ (reference sequence). The CDR3 spans 15 residues. Trimming pared 5 bases from V and 7 bases from J, leaving 20 bases between. CDR3 nucleotide sequence: TGTGCCAGCAGCGGATTAGACAGGCCGCAGGGGACCCAGTACTTC. Its protein is CASSGLDRPQGTQYF.

In its sample, this clone was seen a few times. This chain connects TRBV18 to TRBJ2-1; 10 nucleotides line up with TRBD2. V shed 0 bases and J 2 bases; nucleotides not matched to a gene: 1. Germline CDR1 is KGHSH and CDR2 is LQKENI. The CDR3 sequence is 16 residues long. In DNA, the CDR3 is TGTGCCAGCTCACCACCGGGACTAGCGCCCTACAATGAGCAGTTCTTC. Its protein product is CASSPPGLAPYNEQFF.

The chain combines TRBV19 with TRBJ2-1; a possible D gene is TRBD1 (5 bases). V was clipped by 3 bases and J by 6 bases, with 9 bases between them. The CDR3 length is 13 residues. Germline V CDR1 and CDR2: LNHDA, SQIVND (reference sequence). The chain's CDR3 is CASSIAGFNEQFF. The CDR3 nucleotides read TGTGCCAGTAGTATTGCAGGGTTCAATGAGCAGTTCTTC. Full variable domain (remainder filled in from reference TRBV19 and TRBJ2-1): DGGITQSPKYLFRKEGQNVTLSCEQNLNHDAMYWYRQDPGQGLRLIYYSQIVNDFQKGDIAEGYSVSREKKESFPLTVTSAQKNPTAFYLCASSIAGFNEQFFGPGTRLTVL.

The chain couples TRBV27 to TRBJ2-7, with TRBD1 as a possible D gene (6 bases). CDR3 length: 15 amino acids. Germline V lookup: CDR1 MNHEY, CDR2 SMNVEV (reference sequence). The V end was cut by 1 base, the J end by 6 bases, with 16 bases between. CDR3 in amino acids: CASSLFAQGVREQYF. CDR3 DNA sequence: TGTGCCAGCAGTTTATTCGCACAGGGCGTCCGCGAGCAGTACTTC.

This clone was seen more than once but under ten times. The chain couples TRBV7-9 to TRBJ2-7, with 9 bases aligning to TRBD2. After removal of 3 bases from V and 6 bases from J, the junction contained 9 bases not matched to a gene. The CDR3 spans 15 residues. From germline, CDR1 is SEHNR and CDR2 FQNEAQ (reference sequence). The CDR3 coding sequence is TGTGCCAGCAGCTTCAGCCTAGCGGGATACGCCGAGCAGTACTTC. Protein: CASSFSLAGYAEQYF.

The sample holds a few counts of this clone. The chain has TRBV7-9 and TRBJ2-7; D ambiguous. V was trimmed by 4 bases and J by 5 bases, leaving 12 bases between them. The CDR3 is made up of 13 amino acids. Germline-derived CDR1 and CDR2 are SEHNR and FQNEAQ (reference sequence). The CDR3 DNA sequence: TGTGCCAGCAGCTACCCTATAAGCCACGAGCAGTACTTC. Translation: CASSYPISHEQYF. Using reference TRBV7-9 and TRBJ2-7 for the parts outside the CDR3, the full variable domain is DTGVSQNPRHKITKRGQNVTFRCDPISEHNRLYWYRQTLGQGPEFLTYFQNEAQLEKSRLLSDRFSAERPKGSFSTLEIQRTEQGDSAMYLCASSYPISHEQYFGPGTRLTVT.

In its sample, this clone was seen a few times. This sequence joins TRBV7-9 and TRBJ2-1, with a weak D call TRBD2 (7 bases). CDR1 is SEHNR and CDR2 is FQNEAQ in the germline V gene (reference sequence). The CDR3 sequence is 14 residues long. Trimming took 7 bases from V and 2 from J, leaving 12 bases between them. Here the CDR3 DNA reads TGTGCCAGCAAGCGCGGGGGCCCCTACAATGAGCAGTTCTTC. Protein sequence: CASKRGGPYNEQFF.

The chain uses TRBV4-3 and TRBJ2-5, with TRBD2 identical over 10 bases. V shed 0 bases, J shed 4 bases, and the junction held 8 bases outside the gene matches. Looked up from germline, CDR1 is LGHNA and CDR2 is YSLEER. The CDR3 length is 17 residues. CDR3 protein: CASSQDGVAGGGETQYF. CDR3 nucleotide sequence: TGCGCCAGCAGCCAAGATGGGGTAGCGGGGGGAGGAGAGACCCAGTACTTC.

This clone came up a few times. V is TRBV5-1 and J is TRBJ2-7, with D hard to call. The CDR3 covers 12 residues. CDR1 SGHRS and CDR2 YFSETQ come from the germline V gene. Deletions cut 4 bases from V and 6 bases from J, with 11 bases between. This CDR3 is CASSPSFGEQYF. CDR3 nucleotide sequence: TGCGCCAGCAGCCCCTCCTTTGGCGAGCAGTACTTC.

This clone was counted a single time. The V call is TRBV20-1, the J call TRBJ1-2, with D perhaps TRBD1 (5 bases). This CDR3 has 11 residues. The V gene's germline CDR1 is DFQATT and CDR2 SNEGSKA (reference sequence). V was cut by 6 bases and J by 8 bases, with 13 bases left in between. The CDR3 bases are TGCAGTGCGCAACAGGCCTCGGGCTACACCTTC. Its protein product is CSAQQASGYTF.

This chain connects TRBV2 to TRBJ1-2; 8 positions agree with TRBD1. The germline gives CDR1 SNHLY, CDR2 FYNNEI. The CDR3 is 14 amino acids. The J segment lost 1 base and the V segment lost 7 bases, leaving 5 bases of the junction unmatched. The CDR3 DNA sequence: TGTGCCAGCATCCCCGGACAGGGTAACTATGGCTACACCTTC. Translation gives CASIPGQGNYGYTF. Together with reference TRBV2 and TRBJ1-2, the CDR3 gives the full variable domain: EPEVTQTPSHQVTQMGQEVILRCVPISNHLYFYWYRQILGQKVEFLVSFYNNEISEKSEIFDDQFSVERPDGSNFTLKIRSTKLEDSAMYFCASIPGQGNYGYTFGSGTRLTVV.

This clone has more than one count but fewer than ten. V usage is TRBV4-1 and J usage is TRBJ1-1; D is uncertain. Germline assignment: CDR1 MGHRA and CDR2 YSYEKL. The CDR3 extends over 16 amino acids. V lost 0 bases, J lost 2 bases, and 13 bases lay in between. Here the CDR3 DNA reads TGCGCCAGCAGCCAAGACCCTGGGAGGGCCAACACTGAAGCTTTCTTT. It yields the protein CASSQDPGRANTEAFF.

CDR3 nucleotides: TGTGCCAGCAGCTTAGGGCCCGGGGGGTACGAGCAGTACTTC. Translated, it gives CASSLGPGGYEQYF. This chain uses TRBV7-2 with TRBJ2-7; 7 bases line up with TRBD2. CDR3 length: 14 residues. V lost 1 base to trimming and J lost 4 bases; unmatched junction nucleotides: 4. In germline, CDR1 is SGHTA, CDR2 FQGNSA.

CDR3 sequence: CASSISRVSNTEAFF. In DNA, the CDR3 is TGTGCCAGTAGTATAAGCAGGGTGTCGAACACTGAAGCTTTCTTT. The V and J genes are TRBV19 and TRBJ1-1, with a tentative D call TRBD1 (5 bases). The V end was cut by 2 bases, the J end by 1 base, with 11 bases between. This CDR3 comprises 15 residues. Germline assignment: CDR1 LNHDA and CDR2 SQIVND (reference sequence).

This clone was seen only a few times. The gene calls are TRBV29-1 and TRBJ1-4; tentative D call: TRBD1 (5 bases). This CDR3 is 13 amino acids long. V was shortened by 7 bases and J by 0 bases, with 9 bases between the two germline ends. Germline-derived CDR1 and CDR2 are SQVTM and ANQGSEA. CDR3 loop: CSGQGATNEKLFF. The DNA for the CDR3 is TGCAGCGGCCAGGGTGCAACTAATGAAAAACTGTTTTTT.